This is a list of T cell receptor beta chains from one sample in a study of cytomegalovirus exposure and HLA in healthy donors. The data were produced by immunoSEQ multiplex PCR, yet TCRdb's version contains in-frame clones alone and is incomplete. The sample consists of around 110,000 clones, around 80% of them appearing once. Material for sequencing was PBMCs. The receptors were sampled from a man between 25 and 39 years old in good health and CMV-seropositive. The CDR3 runs from the conserved cysteine through the conserved F or W. D genes are given only for firm matches. Some rows have no size entry. The others give once, few or many, or a class for an expanded clone.

13	-	TRBV6-4	TRBJ2-3	-	CASSETTGNTQYF	TGTGCCAGCAGTGAAACCACAGGGAATACGCAGTATTTT
15	few	TRBV27	TRBJ2-1	-	CASSLGRSSYNEQFF	TGTGCCAGCAGTTTGGGGCGTAGCTCCTACAATGAGCAGTTCTTC
15	-	TRBV7-3	TRBJ2-5	TRBD2	CASSPGLAVPETQYF	TGTGCCAGCAGCCCCGGACTAGCGGTACCGGAGACCCAGTACTTC
13	-	TRBV4-1	TRBJ2-7	TRBD1	CASSQGTGDEQYF	TGCGCCAGCAGCCAAGGGACAGGGGACGAGCAGTACTTC
17	-	TRBV4-3	TRBJ2-1	TRBD2	CASSPGISGSLYNEQFF	TGCGCCAGCAGCCCAGGGATTAGCGGGAGTCTCTACAATGAGCAGTTCTTC
15	-	TRBV19	TRBJ2-7	TRBD1	CASSDAGTGRYEQYF	TGTGCCAGTAGTGACGCGGGGACAGGGAGGTACGAGCAGTACTTC
12	-	TRBV30	TRBJ1-3	-	CAWRGGGNTIYF	TGTGCCTGGAGAGGGGGAGGAAACACCATATATTTT
14	-	TRBV7-9	TRBJ1-1	-	CASSFGIDSGEAFF	TGTGCCAGCAGCTTCGGGATCGACTCGGGTGAAGCTTTCTTT
15	-	TRBV4-1	TRBJ1-1	-	CASSLLGSAHTEAFF	TGCGCCAGCAGCCTATTGGGCAGTGCCCACACTGAAGCTTTCTTT
13	-	TRBV10-3	TRBJ2-1	TRBD2	CAIRDGGAYEQFF	TGTGCCATCAGGGACGGGGGGGCCTATGAGCAGTTCTTC
15	-	TRBV7-3	TRBJ2-2	TRBD1	CASSLGTVWAGELFF	TGTGCCAGCAGCTTAGGGACAGTGTGGGCCGGGGAGCTGTTTTTT
14	-	TRBV5-5	TRBJ1-4	TRBD1	CASRTTGNMEKLFF	TGTGCCAGCAGGACGACAGGGAATATGGAAAAACTGTTTTTT
16	-	TRBV7-2	TRBJ2-1	TRBD1	CASTIWGTGDYNEQFF	TGTGCCAGCACCATTTGGGGGACAGGGGACTACAATGAGCAGTTCTTC
17	-	TRBV21-1	TRBJ1-5	-	CASSKDPGKQGNQPQHF	TGTGCCAGCAGCAAAGATCCCGGGAAACAAGGCAATCAGCCCCAGCATTTT
13	few	TRBV11-2	TRBJ1-3	-	CASSRVFGNTIYF	TGTGCCAGCAGCCGGGTGTTTGGAAACACCATATATTTT
15	-	TRBV13	TRBJ2-7	-	CASSLSPGVIREQYF	TGTGCCAGCAGCTTATCTCCGGGGGTGATCCGCGAGCAGTACTTC
15	-	TRBV6-5	TRBJ2-1	TRBD2	CASSPLREGNNEQFF	TGTGCCAGCAGTCCCCTCCGGGAGGGGAACAATGAGCAGTTCTTC
13	-	TRBV9	TRBJ2-7	TRBD2	CASKASGGHEQYF	TGTGCCAGCAAAGCTAGCGGGGGGCACGAGCAGTACTTC
14	-	TRBV4-1	TRBJ1-4	-	CASSQGQTNEKLFF	TGCGCCAGCAGCCAAGGTCAGACAAATGAAAAACTGTTTTTT
13	-	TRBV19	TRBJ1-1	-	CASSIQQGTEAFF	TGTGCCAGTAGTATCCAACAGGGAACTGAAGCTTTCTTT
16	-	TRBV30	TRBJ2-3	TRBD2	CAWARGSGGYTDTQYF	TGTGCCTGGGCGAGGGGTAGCGGGGGTTACACAGATACGCAGTATTTT
16	-	TRBV5-1	TRBJ2-2	TRBD2	CASSSYGTTITGELFF	TGCGCCAGCAGCTCCTACGGGACTACAATCACCGGGGAGCTGTTTTTT
17	once	TRBV11-3	TRBJ2-7	-	CASSLVGGSPIPYEQYF	TGTGCCAGCAGCTTAGTGGGAGGATCCCCTATACCTTACGAGCAGTACTTC
16	-	TRBV4-2	TRBJ2-5	TRBD2	CASSQGPTGGQETQYF	TGTGCCAGCAGCCAAGGACCGACGGGGGGTCAAGAGACCCAGTACTTC
17	-	TRBV7-2	TRBJ2-1	TRBD2	CASSLALGRGGLNEQFF	TGTGCCAGCAGCTTAGCGCTTGGGCGGGGGGGGTTAAATGAGCAGTTCTTC
17	-	TRBV7-8	TRBJ2-5	TRBD1	CASSARDRGLLGETQYF	TGTGCCAGCAGCGCCCGGGACAGGGGGTTATTGGGAGAGACCCAGTACTTC
16	few	TRBV4-3	TRBJ2-5	TRBD2	CASSQAGGGSQETQYF	TGCGCCAGCAGCCAAGCCGGCGGGGGGAGCCAAGAGACCCAGTACTTC
15	-	TRBV4-2	TRBJ2-3	-	CASSQVQGDTDTQYF	TGTGCCAGCAGCCAAGTACAGGGAGACACAGATACGCAGTATTTT
16	once	TRBV28	TRBJ2-3	TRBD2	CASRGTSGRSTDTQYF	TGTGCCAGCAGGGGGACTAGCGGGAGATCCACAGATACGCAGTATTTT
13	-	TRBV29-1	TRBJ1-6	TRBD1	CSVEEAGGSPLHF	TGCAGCGTTGAAGAGGCAGGGGGGTCACCCCTCCACTTT
15	-	TRBV18	TRBJ2-7	TRBD1	CASSGGTGASYEQYF	TGTGCCAGCTCAGGGGGGACAGGGGCTTCGTACGAGCAGTACTTC
15	many	TRBV19	TRBJ1-2	-	CASSISLRDIDGYTF	TGTGCCAGTAGTATATCGTTACGGGACATCGATGGCTACACCTTC
11	-	TRBV28	TRBJ1-1	-	CASTLGGEAFF	TGTGCCAGCACCCTCGGAGGAGAAGCTTTCTTT
17	-	TRBV25-1	TRBJ2-7	TRBD1	CASSGNPGQGALYEQYF	TGTGCCAGCAGTGGCAACCCAGGACAGGGGGCCCTCTACGAGCAGTACTTC
15	-	TRBV4-1	TRBJ2-1	-	CASSQGIQRSNEQFF	TGCGCCAGCAGCCAAGGAATCCAACGGTCCAATGAGCAGTTCTTC
15	-	TRBV2	TRBJ1-2	TRBD1	CASSTSGQAIYGYTF	TGTGCCAGCTCGACAAGCGGACAGGCGATCTATGGCTACACCTTC
18	-	TRBV30	TRBJ2-6	TRBD2	CAWGGRVAGSSGANVLTF	TGTGCCTGGGGGGGGAGGGTAGCGGGAAGCTCTGGGGCCAACGTCCTGACTTTC
15	-	TRBV10-3	TRBJ1-2	-	CAISDPETDSDGYTF	TGTGCCATCAGTGACCCCGAGACGGACAGCGATGGCTACACCTTC
18	-	TRBV19	TRBJ2-3	TRBD2	CASSMDRSGRARVDTQYF	TGTGCCAGTAGTATGGACCGTAGCGGGAGGGCAAGGGTAGATACGCAGTATTTT